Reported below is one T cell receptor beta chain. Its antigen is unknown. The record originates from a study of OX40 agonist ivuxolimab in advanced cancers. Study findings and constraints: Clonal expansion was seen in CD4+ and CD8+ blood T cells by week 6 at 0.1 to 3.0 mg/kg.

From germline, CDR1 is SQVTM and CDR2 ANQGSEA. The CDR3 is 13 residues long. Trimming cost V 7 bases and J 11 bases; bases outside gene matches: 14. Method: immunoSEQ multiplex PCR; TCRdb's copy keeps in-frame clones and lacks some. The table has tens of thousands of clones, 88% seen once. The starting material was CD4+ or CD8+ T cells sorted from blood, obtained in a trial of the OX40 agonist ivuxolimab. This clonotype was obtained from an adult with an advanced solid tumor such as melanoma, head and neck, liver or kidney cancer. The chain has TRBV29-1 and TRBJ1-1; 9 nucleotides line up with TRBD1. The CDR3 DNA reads TGCAGCGCCGGGACAGGGACAACACTGTTGGCTTTCTTT. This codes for CSAGTGTTLLAFF.